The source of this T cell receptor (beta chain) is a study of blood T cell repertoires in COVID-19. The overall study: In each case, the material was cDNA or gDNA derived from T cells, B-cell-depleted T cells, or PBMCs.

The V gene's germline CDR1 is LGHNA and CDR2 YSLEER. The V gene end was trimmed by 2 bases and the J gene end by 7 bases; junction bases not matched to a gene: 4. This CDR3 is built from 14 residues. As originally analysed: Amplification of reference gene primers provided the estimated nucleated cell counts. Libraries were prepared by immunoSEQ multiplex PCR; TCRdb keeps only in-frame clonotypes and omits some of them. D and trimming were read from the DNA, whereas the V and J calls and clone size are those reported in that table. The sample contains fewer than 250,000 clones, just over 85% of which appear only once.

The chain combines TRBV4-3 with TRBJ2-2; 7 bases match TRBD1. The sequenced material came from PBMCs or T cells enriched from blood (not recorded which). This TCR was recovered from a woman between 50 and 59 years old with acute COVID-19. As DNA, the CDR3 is TGCGCCAGCAGCCAACCGGACAGGATCGGGGAGCTGTTTTTT. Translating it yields CASSQPDRIGELFF.